Each of the 32 T cell receptor beta chains below was sequenced from the same sample in a study of blood T cell repertoires in COVID-19. TCRdb keeps only in-frame clones here, not all; method: immunoSEQ multiplex PCR. This table holds approximately 230,000 clones, roughly 90% found once. Sequenced input: peripheral blood. All receptors derive from a woman in her 40s who had recovered from COVID-19.

This clone is a singleton in its sample. The chain combines TRBV5-1 with TRBJ1-2; D is perhaps TRBD1 (6 bases). This CDR3 is built from 14 residues. Germline CDR1 and CDR2: SGHRS and YFSETQ. Trimming removed 4 bases from V and 4 bases from J, with 14 bases in between. The DNA for the CDR3 is TGCGCCAGCAGCACCGCAGGGGAGGGCTATGGCTACACCTTC. Translating gives CASSTAGEGYGYTF. The full variable domain, rest sourced from reference TRBV5-1 and TRBJ1-2, is KAGVTQTPRYLIKTRGQQVTLSCSPISGHRSVSWYQQTPGQGLQFLFEYFSETQRNKGNFPGRFSGRQFSNSRSEMNVSTLELGDSALYLCASSTAGEGYGYTFGSGTRLTVV.

The CDR3: CASSSRDRPNSPLHF. The CDR3 nucleotides are TGTGCCAGCAGTTCCAGGGACAGGCCGAATTCACCCCTCCACTTT. The J gene is TRBJ1-6, the V gene TRBV28; 8 nucleotides match TRBD1. CDR3 size: 15 residues. Germline CDR1 reads MDHEN; CDR2 reads SYDVKM. V was clipped by 4 bases and J by 7 bases; unmatched bases: 6. The full variable domain, in which reference TRBV28 and TRBJ1-6 provide the parts outside the CDR3, is DVKVTQSSRYLVKRTGEKVFLECVQDMDHENMFWYRQDPGLGLRLIYFSYDVKMKEKGDIPEGYSVSREKKERFSLILESASTNQTSMYLCASSSRDRPNSPLHFGNGTRLTVT.

The chain recombines TRBV14 with TRBJ2-5; D not resolved. The V end was cut by 4 bases, the J end by 1 base, with 10 bases between. The germline V gene has CDR1 SGHDN and CDR2 FVKESK. This CDR3 is 14 amino acids long. CDR3 nucleotide sequence: TGTGCCAGCAGCCGAGCCCGATCCCAAGAGACCCAGTACTTC. As protein: CASSRARSQETQYF.

In its sample, this clone was seen once. This CDR3 reads CASSFAGVTTGELFF. CDR3 DNA: TGTGCCAGCAGCTTTGCCGGGGTCACCACCGGGGAGCTGTTTTTT. The chain is built from TRBV7-8 and TRBJ2-2; D perhaps matches TRBD2 (5 bases). Germline-derived CDR1 and CDR2 are SGHVS and FQNEAQ. The CDR3 extends over 15 amino acids. V was clipped by 3 bases and J by 4 bases, with 12 bases between them. The variable domain in full, with the rest retrieved from reference TRBV7-8 and TRBJ2-2, is GAGVSQSPRYKVAKRGQDVALRCDPISGHVSLFWYQQALGQGPEFLTYFQNEAQLDKSGLPSDRFFAERPEGSVSTLKIQRTQQEDSAVYLCASSFAGVTTGELFFGEGSRLTVL.

V is TRBV7-2 and J is TRBJ2-7; 7 positions agree with TRBD1. V lost 8 bases to trimming and J lost 0 bases; unmatched junction nucleotides: 7. The CDR3 runs 14 residues. CDR1 is SGHTA and CDR2 is FQGNSA in the germline V gene. The CDR3 is CASGRQGNSYEQYF. The DNA of the CDR3 is TGTGCCAGCGGGCGACAGGGTAACTCCTACGAGCAGTACTTC. Using reference TRBV7-2 and TRBJ2-7 for the parts outside the CDR3, the full variable domain is GAGVSQSPSNKVTEKGKDVELRCDPISGHTALYWYRQSLGQGLEFLIYFQGNSAPDKSGLPSDRFSAERTGGSVSTLTIQRTQQEDSAVYLCASGRQGNSYEQYFGPGTRLTVT.

The chain has TRBV30 and TRBJ1-2; D unclear. Germline CDR1 reads GTSNPN; CDR2 reads SVGIG (reference sequence). The CDR3 contains 13 residues. Trimming cost V 0 bases and J 4 bases, with 9 bases left between them. The CDR3 nucleotides are TGTGCCTGGAGTGTACGCGCGGGCTATGGCTACACCTTC. Its translation: CAWSVRAGYGYTF.

This clone was counted a single time. The chain links TRBV11-2 to TRBJ2-5; a possible D gene is TRBD2 (5 bases). CDR3 length: 14 amino acids. V was clipped by 5 bases and J by 2 bases, with 12 bases between them. Germline V CDR1 and CDR2: SGHAT, FQNNGV. The DNA of the CDR3 is TGTGCCAGCAGCCAAAGGACTTTACAAGAGACCCAGTACTTC. This translates into CASSQRTLQETQYF.

In its sample, this clone was seen once. CDR3 in DNA: TGTGCCAGCAGTAAAATCAGGGGGCTAGGATCTGGAAACACCATATATTTT. This gives the protein CASSKIRGLGSGNTIYF. V usage is TRBV28 and J usage is TRBJ1-3; 8 bases line up with TRBD1. J was trimmed by 1 base and V by 5 bases; bases with no gene match: 10. Germline values: CDR1 MDHEN, CDR2 SYDVKM. The CDR3 sequence is 17 residues long.

This sequence joins TRBV7-9 and TRBJ2-3, with D possibly matching TRBD2 (6 bases). The germline V gene has CDR1 SEHNR and CDR2 FQNEAQ (reference sequence). V shed 2 bases and J shed 0 bases, with 12 bases lying between them. The CDR3 has 16 residues. CDR3 sequence (DNA): TGTGCCAGCAGCTTACTCGGGGGAATGAGCACAGATACGCAGTATTTT. It codes for CASSLLGGMSTDTQYF.

This chain connects TRBV7-3 to TRBJ2-3, with 9 bases matching TRBD2. Trimming took 5 bases from V and 6 from J; bases not matched to a gene: 12. Germline CDR1 and CDR2: SGHTA and FQGTGA. The CDR3 length is 16 residues. CDR3 amino acids: CASSPQGSGSFDTQYF. CDR3 in DNA: TGTGCCAGCAGCCCCCAGGGTAGCGGGAGTTTCGATACGCAGTATTTT.

V is TRBV6-2 or TRBV6-3 and J is TRBJ2-6; possible D gene TRBD2, 5 bases. This CDR3 spans 15 amino acids. Trimming left V 5 bases short and J 0 bases short, with 8 bases between. CDR1 and CDR2 from the germline V gene are MNHEY and SVGEGT. The CDR3 coding sequence is TGTGCCAGCAGTAGCGAGGGCTCTGGGGCCAACGTCCTGACTTTC. It specifies CASSSEGSGANVLTF.

The chain has TRBV29-1 and TRBJ2-5, with 9 bases matching TRBD1. The CDR3 is 12 residues long. Trimming at V came to 3 bases and at J to 5 bases, leaving 1 base not matched to a gene. The germline CDR1 and CDR2 sequences are SQVTM and ANQGSEA. CDR3 DNA sequence: TGCAGCGTTGATGACAGGGGGGAGACCCAGTACTTC. It is translated as CSVDDRGETQYF.

This chain connects TRBV6-5 to TRBJ2-5, with D possibly matching TRBD1 (6 bases). Trimming cost V 8 bases and J 2 bases, with 15 bases left between them. The CDR3 sequence is 14 residues long. Looked up from germline, CDR1 is MNHEY and CDR2 is SVGAGI. Here the CDR3 DNA reads TGTGCCAGCGCGCTCGTCGGGACACAAGAGACCCAGTACTTC. This sequence encodes CASALVGTQETQYF.

About this clone: The same CDR3 is also encoded by other DNA sequences in this sample. The chain carries TRBV30 and TRBJ1-5; TRBD1 aligns across 8 bases. This CDR3 is 13 amino acids long. V shed 5 bases, J shed 4 bases, and the junction held 4 bases outside the gene matches. Germline CDR1 reads GTSNPN; CDR2 reads SVGIG (reference sequence). This CDR3 reads CAWSRTGNQPQHF. The CDR3 DNA is TGTGCCTGGTCCAGGACAGGGAATCAGCCCCAGCATTTT.

This clone is a singleton in its sample. The CDR3 nucleotides are TGTGCCAGCAGCCAAGATAGTCGGGGGTTGACCGGGGAGCTGTTTTTT. Encoded protein: CASSQDSRGLTGELFF. The chain recombines TRBV3-1 (or the pseudogene TRBV3-2) with TRBJ2-2, with D possibly being TRBD2 (6 bases). Germline-derived CDR1 and CDR2 are LGHDT and YNNKEL (reference sequence). V lost 0 bases to trimming and J lost 5 bases, with 13 bases between them. This CDR3 spans 16 amino acids.

The chain uses TRBV6-2 or TRBV6-3 and TRBJ2-1; 8 bases align to TRBD2. V dropped 2 bases and J dropped 0; count of bases not matched to a gene: 18. CDR1 and CDR2 (germline): MNHEY, SVGEGT. This CDR3 region has 21 residues. CDR3 in amino acids: CASSYGVLMVAGPTSYNEQFF. For the CDR3, the DNA is TGTGCCAGCAGTTACGGGGTCCTCATGGTAGCGGGGCCGACCTCCTACAATGAGCAGTTCTTC.

The chain is built from TRBV5-4 and TRBJ1-1, with TRBD1 matching 7 bases. Germline loops: CDR1 SGHNT, CDR2 YYREEE (reference sequence). The junction had 8 bases not matched to a gene; V was cut back by 0 bases and J by 0 bases. The CDR3 sequence is 17 residues long. CDR3 sequence: CASSLGGTARLNTEAFF. Written as DNA, the CDR3 is TGTGCCAGCAGCTTGGGGGGGACAGCGAGACTGAACACTGAAGCTTTCTTT.

The chain recombines TRBV19 with TRBJ1-4; a weak D match, TRBD1 (6 bases). The CDR3 is 16 amino acids. Trimming left V 9 bases short and J 8 bases short, with 25 bases between. Germline V gene data show CDR1 as LNHDA and CDR2 as SQIVND (reference sequence). CDR3 coding DNA: TGTGCCAGCGAGTCACGGACGGCAGGGGTAACGGAAAAACTGTTTTTT. This encodes CASESRTAGVTEKLFF.

The chain uses TRBV12-5 and TRBJ2-3; 9 positions match TRBD1. The length of the CDR3 is 15 residues. Unmatched junction bases numbered 8, after V lost 6 bases and J lost 4 bases. Per germline, CDR1 LGHNT and CDR2 FRNRAP. CDR3 sequence reads: CASGLDGTGSDTQYF. Written as DNA, the CDR3 is TGTGCTAGTGGGCTAGACGGGACAGGGTCAGATACGCAGTATTTT.

This clone was recorded once. The rearrangement links TRBV5-4 to TRBJ1-1; TRBD1 aligns across 7 bases. Germline V gene data show CDR1 as SGHNT and CDR2 as YYREEE (reference sequence). This CDR3 spans 13 amino acids. V trimming: 4 bases; J trimming: 3 bases; junction bases outside the gene matches: 3. CDR3 residues: CASSRGPDTEAFF. The DNA of the CDR3 is TGTGCCAGCAGCAGGGGGCCGGACACTGAAGCTTTCTTT.

The rearrangement uses TRBV9 and TRBJ2-7; 10 bases are a match to TRBD1. CDR1 is SGDLS and CDR2 is YYNGEE in the germline V gene. With 3 bases clipped from V and 6 bases from J, the junction kept 6 bases outside the gene matches. The CDR3 runs 14 residues. CDR3 protein: CASSGAGTGVEQYF. The CDR3, as DNA: TGTGCCAGCAGCGGAGCCGGGACAGGGGTCGAGCAGTACTTC.

The chain recombines TRBV5-5 with TRBJ1-1; D is unclear. Per the germline V gene, CDR1 is SGHKS and CDR2 is YYEKEE (reference sequence). Trimming cost V 2 bases and J 1 base, with 6 bases left between them. The CDR3 has 13 amino acids. The CDR3 bases are TGTGCCAGCAGCTTCGGTCCGAACACTGAAGCTTTCTTT. Translation: CASSFGPNTEAFF.

The chain is built from TRBV19 and TRBJ2-6; the D gene is possibly TRBD2 (6 bases). The CDR3 length is 17 residues. The V end was cut by 1 base, the J end by 2 bases, with 12 bases between. Per germline, CDR1 LNHDA and CDR2 SQIVND (reference sequence). CDR3 loop: CASSIGGGAAGANVLTF. CDR3 DNA: TGTGCCAGTAGTATAGGGGGAGGCGCTGCTGGGGCCAACGTCCTGACTTTC.

CDR3 region: CASSAGLNEKLFF. The CDR3 DNA reads TGTGCCAGCAGTGCGGGGTTAAATGAAAAACTGTTTTTT. The chain recombines TRBV2 with TRBJ1-4; D unclear. The germline CDR1 and CDR2 sequences are SNHLY and FYNNEI. The CDR3 is 13 amino acids. V dropped 4 bases and J dropped 5 bases, with 8 bases sitting between them.

This sequence joins TRBV13 and TRBJ1-4, with TRBD1 as a possible D gene (6 bases). V lost 4 bases, J lost 7 bases, and 13 bases lay in between. CDR3 length: 14 residues. Germline V lookup: CDR1 PRHDT, CDR2 FYEKMQ (reference sequence). The CDR3 region is CASSSRGLGEKLFF. The CDR3 DNA follows: TGTGCCAGCAGCTCCAGGGGTTTGGGTGAAAAACTGTTTTTT.

V gene TRBV19 combines with J gene TRBJ2-5; possibly TRBD2 for D (6 bases). The CDR3 is made up of 17 amino acids. The ends were cut back, 3 bases at V and 4 bases at J, with 21 bases in the middle. Germline CDR1 is LNHDA and CDR2 is SQIVND (reference sequence). The CDR3, as DNA: TGTGCCAGTAGTATTGGTCAGGGAGGTCAAGGGAGAGAGACCCAGTACTTC. This encodes CASSIGQGGQGRETQYF.

This chain joins TRBV6-6 and TRBJ2-6, with TRBD1 matching over 10 bases. This CDR3 comprises 17 residues. From germline, CDR1 is MNHNY and CDR2 SVGAGI (reference sequence). V lost 6 bases, J lost 0 bases, and 5 bases stayed unmatched. The CDR3 here is CASSRGTGVSGANVLTF. CDR3 in DNA: TGTGCCAGCAGCCGAGGGACAGGGGTCTCTGGGGCCAACGTCCTGACTTTC.

This clone was detected only a few times. Other DNA sequences of this sample code for an identical CDR3. The chain couples TRBV5-4 to TRBJ2-3, with TRBD2 as a possible D gene (5 bases). This CDR3 has 15 amino acids. Germline V CDR1 and CDR2: SGHNT, YYREEE (reference sequence). V lost 0 bases and J lost 2, with 10 bases in between. CDR3 region: CASSLDSGFTDTQYF. CDR3 DNA: TGTGCCAGCAGCTTGGACAGCGGCTTCACAGATACGCAGTATTTT. The full variable domain, rest sourced from reference TRBV5-4 and TRBJ2-3, is ETGVTQSPTHLIKTRGQQVTLRCSSQSGHNTVSWYQQALGQGPQFIFQYYREEENGRGNFPPRFSGLQFPNYSSELNVNALELDDSALYLCASSLDSGFTDTQYFGPGTRLTVL.

For this clone: Other DNA variants within this sample encode the same CDR3. The chain carries TRBV19 and TRBJ1-1; D might be TRBD1 (6 bases). The germline CDR1 and CDR2 sequences are LNHDA and SQIVND (reference sequence). CDR3 length: 14 amino acids. Trimming took off 2 bases at V and 4 bases at J, with 11 bases between the two ends. CDR3 sequence reads: CASSISRGGTEAFF. Written as DNA, the CDR3 is TGTGCCAGTAGTATATCCAGGGGCGGCACTGAAGCTTTCTTT.

The chain is built from TRBV10-2 and TRBJ2-3; D is ambiguous. V was trimmed by 3 bases and J by 0 bases, leaving 10 bases between them. Germline assignment: CDR1 WSHSY and CDR2 SAAADI. The CDR3 spans 15 residues. CDR3 sequence (DNA): TGCGCCAGCAGTGAACGAGGAGTTAGCACAGATACGCAGTATTTT. Amino acid sequence: CASSERGVSTDTQYF.

The V call is TRBV12-5, the J call TRBJ1-1; 8 bases line up with TRBD1. V shed 4 bases, J shed 3 bases, and the junction held 7 bases outside the gene matches. Germline CDR1 reads LGHNT; CDR2 reads FRNRAP. The CDR3 spans 15 residues. In DNA, the CDR3 is TGTGCTAGTGGTTGGGACACAGGGGGGGACACTGAAGCTTTCTTT. Protein sequence: CASGWDTGGDTEAFF.

The chain uses TRBV7-9 and TRBJ1-4; 8 nucleotides align to TRBD1. Germline CDR1 and CDR2: SEHNR and FQNEAQ (reference sequence). Unmatched junction bases numbered 8, after V lost 6 bases and J lost 2 bases. The CDR3 contains 16 residues. The CDR3 loop is CASSSGTGFTNEKLFF. In DNA, the CDR3 is TGTGCCAGCAGTTCCGGGACAGGTTTCACTAATGAAAAACTGTTTTTT.